This T cell receptor beta chain was sequenced during a study of T cells in Graves' hyperthyroidism and ophthalmopathy. V lost 6 bases and J 1 base, leaving 10 bases between the germline ends. In germline, CDR1 is MNHNS, CDR2 SASEGT. The CDR3 is 15 residues long. Regions amplified from RNA transcripts were the TCR beta CDR3 regions. HTBI primers were the set used in a first-round RT-PCR of the TCR CDR3. TCRdb independently ran MiXCR on the multiplex PCR reads; one entry per CDR3 protein. The sample includes 600,000 to 650,000 distinct CDR3 sequences, 20% to 25% of them seen just once. The diagnostic basis comprised clinical symptoms, serum thyroxine and TRAb, thyroid ultrasound and orbital computed tomography.

Sequencing was done on a sample of blood. The chain links TRBV6-1 to TRBJ2-6; D ambiguous. The sequence came from a man in his thirties or forties with Graves' ophthalmopathy. The chain's CDR3 is CASSHVSSGANVLTF. The CDR3 nucleotides read TGTGCCAGCAGCCACGTCTCGTCTGGGGCCAACGTCCTGACTTTC.